Listed here are 4 T cell receptor beta chains from one sample, sequenced in a study of cytomegalovirus exposure and HLA in healthy donors. The primer mix had 60 Vbeta and 13 Jbeta primers. The protocol was immunoSEQ multiplex PCR, while the TCRdb copy is restricted to in-frame clones and leaves out a portion. This sample yields around 150,000 clones, of which about 68% are seen a single time; about 1.3% belongs to the top ten. Sequenced sample: PBMCs. These receptors were collected from a man between 18 and 29 years old in good health and CMV-seronegative.

The chain couples TRBV28 to TRBJ1-2; TRBD1 agrees at 10 bases. CDR3 size: 15 residues. J lost 6 bases, V lost 2 bases, and 6 bases had no gene match. The germline gives CDR1 MDHEN, CDR2 SYDVKM. The CDR3 sequence: CASSLLWDRGHGYTF. As DNA, the CDR3 is TGTGCCAGCAGTTTACTCTGGGACAGGGGTCATGGCTACACCTTC.

The gene calls are TRBV13 and TRBJ2-3; 9 positions match TRBD1. Germline V gives CDR1 PRHDT, CDR2 FYEKMQ (reference sequence). The junction had 13 bases not matched to a gene; V was cut back by 5 bases and J by 1 base. The CDR3 has 18 residues. The CDR3 region is CASSARTGVRDGTDTQYF. The CDR3 nucleotides are TGTGCCAGCAGCGCTCGGACAGGGGTGCGGGACGGCACAGATACGCAGTATTTT.

The chain recombines TRBV27 with TRBJ2-5; 8 bases are shared with TRBD1. Judging by the DNA end, TRBJ2-7 fits better; the J call may be wrong. This CDR3 region has 15 residues. CDR1 is MNHEY, CDR2 SMNVEV, per germline (reference sequence). Here the CDR3 DNA reads TGTGCCAGCAGTTCCGGGACAGGAACCACCTACGAGCAGTACTTC. Encoded protein: CASSSGTGTTYEQYF.

Only a few counts were recorded for this clone. The chain has TRBV13 and TRBJ2-7; 11 nucleotides agree with TRBD1. This CDR3 comprises 16 residues. Per the germline V gene, CDR1 is PRHDT and CDR2 is FYEKMQ (reference sequence). V was pared by 0 bases and J by 3 bases, with 4 bases of the junction left unmatched. CDR3 region: CASSLGTGTGGYEQYF. The CDR3 DNA sequence: TGTGCCAGCAGCTTAGGGACCGGGACAGGGGGCTACGAGCAGTACTTC.